This T cell receptor beta chain appears in the sequencing data of a study of metastatic and nonmetastatic thyroid tumors. The wider study: Malignant and benign thyroid patients had repertoires compared in peripheral blood and tumor or nodule tissue.

Per the original methods: The study took CDR3 differences across clinicopathological groups and made a distant-metastasis classifier for papillary thyroid cancer from them. Using MiXCR, TCRdb re-called clones from the PCR reads. TCRdb's processing, not the authors' own work, is the source of the V and J calls. The sample lists around 61,000 clones; 25% to 35% were seen once. This clone came up a few times. Its target is not known. Each patient came to thyroid surgery without any prior treatment (of any kind). Findings and caveats of the study: Malignant thyroid tumors reportedly exceeded benign nodules significantly in TCR beta diversity, with the difference appearing in blood and tumor.

The clonotype originates from a female donor with papillary thyroid cancer or a benign thyroid nodule (not recorded which). Some clones in this sample may be carry-over from other donors' samples. Sequencing used blood.

CDR3 protein: CASSTQGVKLYNEQFF. The CDR3 nucleotides are TGTGCCAGCAGTACACAGGGGGTTAAGCTCTACAATGAGCAGTTCTTC. V is TRBV27 and J is TRBJ2-1, with 8 bases aligning to TRBD1. The CDR3 covers 16 residues. V lost 5 bases to trimming and J lost 3 bases; unmatched junction nucleotides: 9. Germline V gives CDR1 MNHEY, CDR2 SMNVEV (reference sequence).